This T cell receptor beta chain was identified during a study of T cells expressing NK-cell markers. Turning to the study itself: Of eight sequenced donors, seven were HCMV-seropositive and one HCMV-seronegative.

TCRdb re-called the 5' RACE reads and shows each CDR3 protein once, DNA omitted. Its table lists about 430,000 distinct CDR3 sequences. From germline, CDR1 is DFQATT and CDR2 SNEGSKA (reference sequence). This CDR3 contains 18 residues. The chain has TRBV20-1 and TRBJ2-7; TCRdb indicates TRBD2, and absent DNA this call remains unverified. Sequenced material: blood T cells: a sorted CD56 or NKG2C T cell subset, CD4+ or CD8+ T cells, or bulk PBMC T cells (not recorded which). The receptor comes from a woman aged 45-65 years in good health. CDR3 residues: CSADLPRLAGGDAYEQYF.